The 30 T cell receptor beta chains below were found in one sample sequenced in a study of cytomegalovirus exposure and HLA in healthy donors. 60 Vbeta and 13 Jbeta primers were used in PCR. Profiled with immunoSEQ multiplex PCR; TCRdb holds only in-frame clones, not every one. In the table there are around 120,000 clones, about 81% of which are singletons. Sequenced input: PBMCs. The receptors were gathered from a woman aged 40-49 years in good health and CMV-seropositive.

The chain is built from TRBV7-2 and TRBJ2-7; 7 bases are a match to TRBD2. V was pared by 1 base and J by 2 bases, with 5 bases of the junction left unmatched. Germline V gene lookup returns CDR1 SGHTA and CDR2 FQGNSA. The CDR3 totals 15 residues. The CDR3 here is CASSLGGGPTYEQYF. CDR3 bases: TGTGCCAGCAGCTTAGGCGGGGGTCCAACCTACGAGCAGTACTTC.

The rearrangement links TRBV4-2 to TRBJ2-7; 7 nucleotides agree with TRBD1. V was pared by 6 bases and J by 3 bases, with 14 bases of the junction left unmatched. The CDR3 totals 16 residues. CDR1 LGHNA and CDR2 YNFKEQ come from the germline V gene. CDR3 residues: CASRALLRGHDYEQYF. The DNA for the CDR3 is TGTGCCAGCAGGGCCCTGTTAAGGGGGCATGACTACGAGCAGTACTTC.

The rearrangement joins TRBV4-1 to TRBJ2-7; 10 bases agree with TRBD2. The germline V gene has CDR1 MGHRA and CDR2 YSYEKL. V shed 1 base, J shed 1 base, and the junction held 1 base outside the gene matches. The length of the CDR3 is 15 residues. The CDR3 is CASSQASGRSYEQYF. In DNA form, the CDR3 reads TGCGCCAGCAGCCAAGCTAGCGGGAGATCCTACGAGCAGTACTTC.

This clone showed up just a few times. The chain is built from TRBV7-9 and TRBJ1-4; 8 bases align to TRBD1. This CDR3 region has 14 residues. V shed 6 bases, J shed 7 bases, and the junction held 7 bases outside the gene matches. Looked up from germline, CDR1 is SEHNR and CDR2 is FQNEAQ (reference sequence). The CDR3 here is CASSFGQGGEKLFF. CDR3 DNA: TGTGCCAGCAGTTTCGGACAGGGTGGTGAAAAACTGTTTTTT. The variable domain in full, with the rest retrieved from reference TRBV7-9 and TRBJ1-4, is DTGVSQNPRHKITKRGQNVTFRCDPISEHNRLYWYRQTLGQGPEFLTYFQNEAQLEKSRLLSDRFSAERPKGSFSTLEIQRTEQGDSAMYLCASSFGQGGEKLFFGSGTQLSVL.

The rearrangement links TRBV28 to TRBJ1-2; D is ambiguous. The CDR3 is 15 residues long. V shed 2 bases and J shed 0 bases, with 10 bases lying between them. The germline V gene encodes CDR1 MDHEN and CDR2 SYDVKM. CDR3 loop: CASSLGSASNYGYTF. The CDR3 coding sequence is TGTGCCAGCAGTTTAGGCTCTGCCTCTAACTATGGCTACACCTTC.

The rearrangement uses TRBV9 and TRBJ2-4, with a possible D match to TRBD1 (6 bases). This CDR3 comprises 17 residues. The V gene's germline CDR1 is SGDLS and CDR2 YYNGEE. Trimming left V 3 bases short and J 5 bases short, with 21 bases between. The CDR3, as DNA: TGTGCCAGCAGCGCGCGCAAAGGGGGAGAGGGCCAAAACATTCAGTACTTC. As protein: CASSARKGGEGQNIQYF.

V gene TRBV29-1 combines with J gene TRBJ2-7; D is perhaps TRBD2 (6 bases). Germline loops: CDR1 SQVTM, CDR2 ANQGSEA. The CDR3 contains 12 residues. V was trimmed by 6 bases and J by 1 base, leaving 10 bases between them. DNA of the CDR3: TGCAGCGTCACCCGGGAGTCCTACGAGCAGTACTTC. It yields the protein CSVTRESYEQYF.

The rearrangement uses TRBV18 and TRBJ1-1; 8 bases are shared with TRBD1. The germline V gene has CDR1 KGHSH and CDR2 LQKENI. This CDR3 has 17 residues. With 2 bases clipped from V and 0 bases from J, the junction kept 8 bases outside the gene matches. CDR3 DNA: TGTGCCAGCTCACCAATGGGACAGGCTATCTTGAACACTGAAGCTTTCTTT. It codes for CASSPMGQAILNTEAFF. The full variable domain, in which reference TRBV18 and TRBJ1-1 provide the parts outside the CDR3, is NAGVMQNPRHLVRRRGQEARLRCSPMKGHSHVYWYRQLPEEGLKFMVYLQKENIIDESGMPKERFSAEFPKEGPSILRIQQVVRGDSAAYFCASSPMGQAILNTEAFFGQGTRLTVV.

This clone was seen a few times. This CDR3 is CASSSRDRGRVGTGELFF. CDR3 bases: TGTGCCAGCAGCTCCCGGGACAGGGGAAGAGTGGGCACCGGGGAGCTGTTTTTT. The chain couples TRBV5-5 to TRBJ2-2, with TRBD1 matching 10 bases. V shed 3 bases and J 4 bases; nucleotides not matched to a gene: 12. In germline, CDR1 is SGHKS, CDR2 YYEKEE (reference sequence). This CDR3 comprises 18 residues.

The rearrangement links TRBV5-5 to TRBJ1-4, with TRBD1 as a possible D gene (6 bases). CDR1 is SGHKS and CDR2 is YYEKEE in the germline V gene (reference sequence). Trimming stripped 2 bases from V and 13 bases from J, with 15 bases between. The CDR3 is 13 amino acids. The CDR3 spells CASSLEPGQLLFF. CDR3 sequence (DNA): TGTGCCAGCAGCTTAGAACCGGGACAATTACTGTTTTTT.

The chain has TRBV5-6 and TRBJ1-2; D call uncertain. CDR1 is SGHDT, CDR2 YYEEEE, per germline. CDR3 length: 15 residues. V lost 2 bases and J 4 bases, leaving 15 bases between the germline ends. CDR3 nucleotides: TGTGCCAGCAGCTTACCAGGCATCCGGTCCTATGGCTACACCTTC. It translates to CASSLPGIRSYGYTF. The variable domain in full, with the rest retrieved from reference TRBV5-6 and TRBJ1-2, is DAGVTQSPTHLIKTRGQQVTLRCSPKSGHDTVSWYQQALGQGPQFIFQYYEEEERQRGNFPDRFSGHQFPNYSSELNVNALLLGDSALYLCASSLPGIRSYGYTFGSGTRLTVV.

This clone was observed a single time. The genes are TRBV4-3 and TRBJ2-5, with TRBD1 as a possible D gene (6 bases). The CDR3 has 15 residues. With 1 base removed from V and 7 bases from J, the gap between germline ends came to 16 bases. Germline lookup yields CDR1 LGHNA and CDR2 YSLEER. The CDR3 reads CASSQAQGLVRTQYF. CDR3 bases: TGCGCCAGCAGCCAAGCACAGGGTCTGGTGAGGACCCAGTACTTC.

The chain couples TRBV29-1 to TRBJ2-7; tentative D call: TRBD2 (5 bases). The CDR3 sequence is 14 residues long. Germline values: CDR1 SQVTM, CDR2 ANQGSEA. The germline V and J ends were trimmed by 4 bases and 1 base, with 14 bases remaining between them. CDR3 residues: CSVVIFGVSYEQYF. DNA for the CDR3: TGCAGCGTTGTAATTTTCGGGGTATCCTACGAGCAGTACTTC.

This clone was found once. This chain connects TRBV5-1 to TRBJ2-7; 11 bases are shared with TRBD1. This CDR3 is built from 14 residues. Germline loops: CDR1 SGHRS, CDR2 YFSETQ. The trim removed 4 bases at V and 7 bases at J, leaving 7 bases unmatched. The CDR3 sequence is CASSGDRGVEEQYF. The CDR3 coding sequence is TGCGCCAGCAGCGGGGACAGGGGGGTCGAGGAGCAGTACTTC.

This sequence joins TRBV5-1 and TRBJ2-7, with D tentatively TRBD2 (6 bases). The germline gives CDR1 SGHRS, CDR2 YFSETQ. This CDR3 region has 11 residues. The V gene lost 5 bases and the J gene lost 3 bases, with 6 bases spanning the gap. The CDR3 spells CASRGGYEQYF. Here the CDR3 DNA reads TGCGCCAGCAGGGGGGGCTACGAGCAGTACTTC. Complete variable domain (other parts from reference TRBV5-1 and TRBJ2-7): KAGVTQTPRYLIKTRGQQVTLSCSPISGHRSVSWYQQTPGQGLQFLFEYFSETQRNKGNFPGRFSGRQFSNSRSEMNVSTLELGDSALYLCASRGGYEQYFGPGTRLTVT.

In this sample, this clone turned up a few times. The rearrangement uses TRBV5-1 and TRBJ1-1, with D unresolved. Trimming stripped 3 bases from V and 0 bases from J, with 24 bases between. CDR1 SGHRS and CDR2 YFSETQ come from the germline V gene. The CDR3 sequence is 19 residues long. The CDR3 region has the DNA TGCGCCAGCAGCTCGCGGGCAGATAAAGACCCTTACATGAACACTGAAGCTTTCTTT. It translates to CASSSRADKDPYMNTEAFF.

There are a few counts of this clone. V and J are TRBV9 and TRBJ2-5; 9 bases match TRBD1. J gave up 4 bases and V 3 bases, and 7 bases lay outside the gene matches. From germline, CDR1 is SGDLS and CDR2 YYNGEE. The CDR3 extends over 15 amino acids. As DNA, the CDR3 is TGTGCCAGCAGCGAACAGACAGGGGGAGGAGAGACCCAGTACTTC. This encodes CASSEQTGGGETQYF.

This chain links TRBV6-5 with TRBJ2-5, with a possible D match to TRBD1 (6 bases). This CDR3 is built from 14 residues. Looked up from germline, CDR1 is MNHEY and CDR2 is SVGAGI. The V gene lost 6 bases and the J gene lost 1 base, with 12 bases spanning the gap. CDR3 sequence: CASSPGVIQETQYF. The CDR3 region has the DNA TGTGCCAGCAGCCCAGGGGTAATCCAAGAGACCCAGTACTTC.

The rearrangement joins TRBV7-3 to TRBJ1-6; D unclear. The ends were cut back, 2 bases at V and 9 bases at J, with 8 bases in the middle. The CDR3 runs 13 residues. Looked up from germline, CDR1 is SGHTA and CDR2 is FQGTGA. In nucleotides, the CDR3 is TGTGCCAGCAGCTTACAGACAACTTCACCCCTCCACTTT. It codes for CASSLQTTSPLHF. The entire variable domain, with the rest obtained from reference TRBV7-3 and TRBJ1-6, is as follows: GAGVSQTPSNKVTEKGKYVELRCDPISGHTALYWYRQSLGQGPEFLIYFQGTGAADDSGLPNDRFFAVRPEGSVSTLKIQRTERGDSAVYLCASSLQTTSPLHFGNGTRLTVT.

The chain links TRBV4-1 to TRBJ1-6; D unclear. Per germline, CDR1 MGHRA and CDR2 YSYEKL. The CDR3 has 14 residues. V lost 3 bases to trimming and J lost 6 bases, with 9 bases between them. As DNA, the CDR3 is TGCGCCAGCAGCCAGGACTTACGTAATTCACCCCTCCACTTT. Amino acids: CASSQDLRNSPLHF.

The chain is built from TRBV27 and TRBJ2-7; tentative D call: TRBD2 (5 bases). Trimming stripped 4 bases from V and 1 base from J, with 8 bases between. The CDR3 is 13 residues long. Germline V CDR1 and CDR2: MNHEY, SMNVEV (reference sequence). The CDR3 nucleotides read TGTGCCAGCAGTTGGAGGCAGTCCTACGAGCAGTACTTC. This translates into CASSWRQSYEQYF.

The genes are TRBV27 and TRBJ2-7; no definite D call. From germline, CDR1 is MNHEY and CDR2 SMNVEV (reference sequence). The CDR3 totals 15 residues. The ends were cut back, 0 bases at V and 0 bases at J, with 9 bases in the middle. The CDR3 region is CASSLSGSFSYEQYF. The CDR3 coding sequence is TGTGCCAGCAGTTTATCTGGTAGCTTCTCCTACGAGCAGTACTTC.

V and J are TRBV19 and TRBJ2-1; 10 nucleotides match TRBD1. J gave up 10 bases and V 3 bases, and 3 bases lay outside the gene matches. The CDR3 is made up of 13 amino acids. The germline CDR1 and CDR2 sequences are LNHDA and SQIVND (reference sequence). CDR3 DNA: TGTGCCAGTAGTATCGACAGGGGGCGAGAGCAGTTCTTC. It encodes CASSIDRGREQFF.

CDR3 protein: CASSFQILAGGRGDTQYF. In DNA form, the CDR3 reads TGTGCCAGCAGCTTCCAAATCCTAGCGGGAGGGCGGGGAGATACGCAGTATTTT. V is TRBV7-2 and J is TRBJ2-3; 12 nucleotides line up with TRBD2. This CDR3 region has 18 residues. The trim removed 3 bases at V and 5 bases at J, leaving 12 bases unmatched. The germline gives CDR1 SGHTA, CDR2 FQGNSA.

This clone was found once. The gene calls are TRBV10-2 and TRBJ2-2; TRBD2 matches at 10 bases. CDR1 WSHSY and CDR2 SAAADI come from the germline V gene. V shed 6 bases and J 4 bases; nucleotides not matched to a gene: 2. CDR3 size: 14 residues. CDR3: CASRASGGTGELFF. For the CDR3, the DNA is TGCGCCAGCAGGGCTAGCGGGGGCACCGGGGAGCTGTTTTTT.

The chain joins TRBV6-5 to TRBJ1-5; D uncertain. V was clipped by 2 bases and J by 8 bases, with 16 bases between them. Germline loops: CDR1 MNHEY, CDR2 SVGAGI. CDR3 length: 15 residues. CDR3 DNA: TGTGCCAGCAGTTACCTGGGAGATTCTAAAAAGCCCCAGCATTTT. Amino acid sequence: CASSYLGDSKKPQHF.

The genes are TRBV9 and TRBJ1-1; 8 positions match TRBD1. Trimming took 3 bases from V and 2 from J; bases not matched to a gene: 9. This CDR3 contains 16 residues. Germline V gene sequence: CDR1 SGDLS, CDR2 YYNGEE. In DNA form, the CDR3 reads TGTGCCAGCAGCGCAGGGAACAGGGGGGGAAACACTGAAGCTTTCTTT. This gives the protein CASSAGNRGGNTEAFF.

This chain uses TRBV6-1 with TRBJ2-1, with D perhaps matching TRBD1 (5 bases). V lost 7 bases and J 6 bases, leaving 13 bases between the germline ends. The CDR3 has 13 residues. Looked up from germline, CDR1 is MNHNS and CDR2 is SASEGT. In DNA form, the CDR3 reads TGTGCCAGCATTAACAGGAGTATCAATGAGCAGTTCTTC. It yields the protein CASINRSINEQFF.

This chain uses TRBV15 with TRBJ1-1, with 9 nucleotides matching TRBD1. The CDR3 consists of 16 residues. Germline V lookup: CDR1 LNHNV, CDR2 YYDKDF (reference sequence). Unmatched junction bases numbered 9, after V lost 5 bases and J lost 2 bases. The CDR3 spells CATSGGNRGPNTEAFF. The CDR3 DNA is TGTGCCACCAGCGGGGGAAACAGGGGGCCCAACACTGAAGCTTTCTTT.

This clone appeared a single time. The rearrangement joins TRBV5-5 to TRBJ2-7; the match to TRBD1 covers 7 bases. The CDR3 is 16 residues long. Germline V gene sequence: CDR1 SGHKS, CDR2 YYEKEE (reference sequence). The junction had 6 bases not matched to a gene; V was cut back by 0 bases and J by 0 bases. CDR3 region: CASSLVATGSSYEQYF. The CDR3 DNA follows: TGTGCCAGCAGCTTGGTAGCGACAGGGAGCTCCTACGAGCAGTACTTC.